The 10 T cell receptor beta chains presented below share a single source sample, sequenced in a study of blood T cell repertoires in COVID-19. Libraries were prepared by immunoSEQ multiplex PCR; TCRdb keeps only in-frame clonotypes and omits some of them. The sample lists approximately 300,000 clones; about 83% were seen once. The sequenced sample was peripheral blood. Source of these receptors: a woman between 50 and 59 years old with acute or convalescent COVID-19.

The gene calls are TRBV29-1 and TRBJ1-2, with D uncertain. The germline V gene encodes CDR1 SQVTM and CDR2 ANQGSEA. The V and J ends lost 0 bases and 5 bases respectively, with 19 bases between them. This CDR3 contains 16 residues. This CDR3 reads CSVEDLQSVQLYGYTF. The CDR3, as DNA: TGCAGCGTTGAAGATTTGCAATCGGTTCAATTATATGGCTACACCTTC.

The chain links TRBV4-1 to TRBJ1-1; D is perhaps TRBD1 (5 bases). Germline V gene lookup returns CDR1 MGHRA and CDR2 YSYEKL. V was shortened by 0 bases and J by 4 bases, with 12 bases between the two germline ends. This CDR3 contains 15 residues. The CDR3 region is CASSQDRVVGTEAFF. DNA for the CDR3: TGCGCCAGCAGCCAAGACAGGGTAGTTGGCACTGAAGCTTTCTTT.

V and J are TRBV11-2 and TRBJ1-1, with D possibly TRBD1 on 6 matching bases. This CDR3 contains 17 residues. Trimming shortened V by 4 bases and J by 1 base, and 19 bases separated the two germline ends. In germline, CDR1 is SGHAT, CDR2 FQNNGV. CDR3 sequence: CASSSPGWGRGNTEAFF. CDR3 nucleotide sequence: TGTGCCAGCAGCTCCCCGGGTTGGGGGCGTGGGAACACTGAAGCTTTCTTT.

The J gene is TRBJ2-7, the V gene TRBV7-9; D perhaps matches TRBD1 (7 bases). With 4 bases removed from V and 7 bases from J, the gap between germline ends came to 14 bases. The CDR3 has 13 residues. Germline V gene lookup returns CDR1 SEHNR and CDR2 FQNEAQ (reference sequence). In DNA, the CDR3 is TGTGCCAGCAGCTACGAGGGGGCGGGGGAGCAGTACGTC. Its translation: CASSYEGAGEQYV.

Concerning this clone itself: Other DNA variants within this sample encode the same CDR3. This chain uses TRBV6-5 with TRBJ1-1; no clear D gene. Germline CDR1 reads MNHEY; CDR2 reads SVGAGI. This CDR3 comprises 11 residues. Trimming cost V 6 bases and J 3 bases, with 5 bases left between them. CDR3 protein: CASSRDTEAFF. CDR3 nucleotides: TGTGCCAGCAGCCGTGACACTGAAGCTTTCTTT.

Notes on this clone: Other DNA sequences in the same sample also yield this CDR3. Written as DNA, the CDR3 is TGCAGCGTTGAGAAGGGGGATACGCAGTATTTT. It specifies CSVEKGDTQYF. The J gene is TRBJ2-3, the V gene TRBV29-1, with a possible D match to TRBD1 (5 bases). Germline CDR1 reads SQVTM; CDR2 reads ANQGSEA. V dropped 3 bases and J dropped 6 bases, with 7 bases sitting between them. The CDR3 sequence is 11 residues long.

This chain connects TRBV7-8 to TRBJ2-7, with TRBD2 identical over 12 bases. Germline CDR1 and CDR2: SGHVS and FQNEAQ. The CDR3 is made up of 19 amino acids. The trim removed 2 bases at V and 3 bases at J, leaving 14 bases unmatched. The CDR3 nucleotides are TGTGCCAGCAGCTTATCGCGACTAGCGGGAGATAAAGGACTCTACGAGCAGTACTTC. Translating it yields CASSLSRLAGDKGLYEQYF.

J is TRBJ2-1 and V is TRBV30; D is unclear. V lost 2 bases to trimming and J lost 5 bases, with 10 bases between them. This CDR3 has 13 residues. Germline CDR1 reads GTSNPN; CDR2 reads SVGIG (reference sequence). The CDR3 DNA reads TGTGCCTGGAGTTCCGGGTTCCACAATGAGCAGTTCTTC. Its translation: CAWSSGFHNEQFF.

The CDR3 DNA reads TGTGCCAGCAGCCAAGATGAGGGTCTCGAGCAGTACGTC. It codes for CASSQDEGLEQYV. The rearrangement joins TRBV14 to TRBJ2-7; D may be TRBD2 (5 bases). The length of the CDR3 is 13 residues. Between the trimmed V and J ends, which lost 0 bases and 6 bases, there was a span of 9 bases. The germline V gene has CDR1 SGHDN and CDR2 FVKESK.

This chain uses TRBV18 with TRBJ2-1; 13 nucleotides line up with TRBD2. The CDR3 totals 19 residues. From germline, CDR1 is KGHSH and CDR2 LQKENI. The V gene end was trimmed by 4 bases and the J gene end by 0 bases; junction bases not matched to a gene: 9. DNA for the CDR3: TGTGCCAGCTCACGCGGCGGGACTAGCGGGATCGGCTCCTACAATGAGCAGTTCTTC. Translated, it gives CASSRGGTSGIGSYNEQFF.